This TCR beta chain was profiled in a study of shared clonotypes between healthy human individuals. Naive CD8 populations comprised CD45RO-negative cells positively selected for CCR7, excluding terminally differentiated effector memory CD45RA+ cells. This CDR3 has 15 residues. Germline loops: CDR1 SNHLY, CDR2 FYNNEI. With 7 bases clipped from V and 4 bases from J, the junction kept 6 bases outside the gene matches. In the authors' workflow: Quality scores were absent from the junction-only immunoSEQ sequences, so filtering differed. Using immunoSEQ multiplex PCR, the repertoire was profiled, and TCRdb retains in-frame clones only, with some absent. V and J calls and clone size are as listed in that table; D and trimming were resolved from the DNA. The sample carries around 620,000 clones, approximately 95% recorded once.

V usage is TRBV2 and J usage is TRBJ2-2, with 10 bases fitting TRBD1. Sequencing input: naive CD8+ T cells sorted from blood. The sequence was obtained from a woman between 25 and 40 years old in good health. The DNA for the CDR3 is TGTGCCAGCACTCCGGGACAGGGGACCACCGGGGAGCTGTTTTTT. This gives the protein CASTPGQGTTGELFF.